These T cell receptor beta chains were read from a single sample in a study of immune evolution from preneoplasia to lung adenocarcinoma. Assay: immunoSEQ multiplex PCR; the TCRdb copy retains only in-frame clones and omits some. The data contain approximately 5,000 clones, 70% to 85% of them singletons. The source material was FFPE lung adenocarcinoma in situ tissue. The receptors were sampled from a person aged 60 to 85 with lung adenocarcinoma. Both conserved end residues are part of each CDR3. D genes are given only for firm matches. Part of the rows lack a size; the others show once, few, many or a class for expanded clones.

d_gene | j_gene | v_gene | abundance | CDR3aa | CDR3nt
NA | TRBJ1-4 | TRBV4-2 | NA | CASSLRDGNEKLFF | TGTGCCAGCAGCCTCCGGGACGGCAATGAAAAACTGTTTTTT
TRBD1 | TRBJ2-4 | TRBV5-4 | NA | CASSRTGEAKNIQYF | TGTGCCAGCAGTAGGACAGGGGAGGCCAAAAACATTCAGTACTTC
NA | TRBJ1-1 | TRBV6-1 | NA | CASSGPGTQNTEAFF | TGTGCCAGCAGTGGGCCCGGGACACAGAACACTGAAGCTTTCTTT
TRBD1 | TRBJ1-4 | TRBV19 | NA | CASSIPGGGEKLFF | TGTGCCAGTAGTATTCCAGGGGGAGGTGAAAAACTGTTTTTT
TRBD1 | TRBJ1-1 | TRBV18 | medium-sized | CASSPLPGQGNTEAFF | TGTGCCAGCTCACCCTTACCGGGACAGGGGAACACTGAAGCTTTCTTT
NA | TRBJ1-1 | TRBV19 | once | CASSRRGVGAEAFF | TGTGCCAGTAGTCGGCGCGGGGTCGGCGCTGAAGCTTTCTTT
NA | TRBJ2-1 | TRBV9 | NA | CASSVGPLVNEQFF | TGTGCCAGCAGCGTAGGTCCCTTAGTGAATGAGCAGTTCTTC
NA | TRBJ1-2 | TRBV5-1 | NA | CASGEGSRNYGYTF | TGCGCCAGCGGAGAGGGCAGTAGGAACTATGGCTACACCTTC
NA | TRBJ1-1 | TRBV10-1 | NA | CASSESSVNTEAFF | TGCGCCAGCAGTGAGTCTTCGGTGAACACTGAAGCTTTCTTT
NA | TRBJ1-1 | TRBV15 | NA | CATSRGQGKNTEAFF | TGTGCCACCAGCAGGGGGCAGGGCAAAAACACTGAAGCTTTCTTT
TRBD2 | TRBJ2-5 | TRBV7-6 | NA | CASSFETSGGGETQYF | TGTGCCAGCAGCTTCGAGACTAGCGGAGGGGGAGAGACCCAGTACTTC
TRBD1 | TRBJ2-1 | TRBV7-8 | few | CASSPGGQGEQFF | TGTGCCAGCAGCCCAGGGGGACAGGGAGAGCAGTTCTTC
TRBD2 | TRBJ2-1 | TRBV5-4 | NA | CASSLPPGGRNEQFF | TGTGCCAGCAGCTTGCCCCCGGGGGGGCGAAATGAGCAGTTCTTC
NA | TRBJ1-5 | TRBV28 | NA | CASSFLTPSNQPQHF | TGTGCCAGCAGTTTTTTAACACCCTCCAATCAGCCCCAGCATTTT
TRBD1 | TRBJ1-6 | TRBV5-4 | NA | CASSFRQGSYSPLHF | TGTGCCAGCAGCTTCCGACAGGGGAGTTACTCACCCCTCCACTTT
NA | TRBJ1-1 | TRBV7-9 | NA | CASSLEWDTEAFF | TGTGCCAGCAGCTTAGAATGGGATACTGAAGCTTTCTTT
NA | TRBJ2-5 | TRBV10-3 | NA | CAISDPSGSRGTRETQYF | TGTGCCATCAGTGACCCCTCGGGATCGCGGGGCACTCGGGAGACCCAGTACTTC
NA | TRBJ2-7 | TRBV11-3 | NA | CASSSHEAGEQYF | TGTGCCAGCAGCTCCCACGAAGCCGGCGAGCAGTACTTC